This is a list of T cell receptor beta chains from one sample in a study of Graves' ophthalmopathy and Graves' hyperthyroidism. Via MiXCR, TCRdb re-called the multiplex PCR reads, giving one row per CDR3 protein. The repertoire includes around 1,200,000 distinct CDR3 sequences, roughly two fifths of them detected once, and around 10% sits in the top ten. Sequenced sample: peripheral blood or thyroid tissue (not recorded which). The receptor set was obtained from an adult man with Graves' hyperthyroidism. The CDR3 runs from the conserved cysteine through the conserved F or W. The order of the fields is V gene, D gene, clone size, J gene, CDR3 DNA, CDR3 protein. A D gene is named only where the DNA matches it firmly. Rows may omit the clone size; those that give it use once, few, many or a size class.

V: TRBV9
D: TRBD1
size: few
J: TRBJ1-1
DNA: TGTGCCAGCAGCTCGTGGGTGGGGACAGGGTCCAGCACTGAAGCTTTCTTT
CDR3: CASSSWVGTGSSTEAFF

V: TRBV20-1
D: -
size: once
J: TRBJ1-1
DNA: TGCAGCCCCGTCCGGAACACTGAAGCTTTCTTT
CDR3: CSPVRNTEAFF

V: TRBV19
D: -
size: many
J: TRBJ1-5
DNA: TGTGCCAGTAGTATCTTGGGCGGAGGGAGCAATCAGCCCCAGCATTTT
CDR3: CASSILGGGSNQPQHF

V: TRBV7-6
D: -
size: few
J: TRBJ2-2
DNA: TGTGCCAGCAGCTTAAGGGGCGTAGGGTCTCGGCAATCCGGGGAGCTGTTTTTT
CDR3: CASSLRGVGSRQSGELFF

V: TRBV5-1
D: -
size: many
J: TRBJ2-7
DNA: TGCGCCAGCAGCTTGGAGTTTGGGTACAACGAGCAGTACTTC
CDR3: CASSLEFGYNEQYF

V: TRBV24-1
D: -
size: -
J: TRBJ1-1
DNA: TGTGCCACCAGTGAGGACACTGAAGCTTTCTTT
CDR3: CATSEDTEAFF

V: TRBV29-1
D: TRBD1
size: -
J: TRBJ1-1
DNA: TGCAGCTCAGGGGGCCCGGGGAGCACTGAAGCTTTCTTT
CDR3: CSSGGPGSTEAFF

V: TRBV7-3
D: -
size: -
J: TRBJ1-6
DNA: TGTGCCAGCAGCTCCGCGGGGTATAATTCACCCCTCCACTTT
CDR3: CASSSAGYNSPLHF

V: TRBV19
D: -
size: many
J: TRBJ1-5
DNA: TGTGCCAGTAATCCCCGGGACACGGATAGCAATCAGCCCCAGCATTTT
CDR3: CASNPRDTDSNQPQHF

V: TRBV6-5
D: -
size: few
J: TRBJ2-5
DNA: TGTGCCAGCAGTTGGGGGGCAGGGATGGAGACCCAGTACTTC
CDR3: CASSWGAGMETQYF

V: TRBV10-2
D: TRBD2
size: -
J: TRBJ2-3
DNA: TGCGCCAGCAGTGGACGATCCACTAGCGTCAGCGCCACAGATACGCAGTATTTT
CDR3: CASSGRSTSVSATDTQYF

V: TRBV25-1
D: -
size: -
J: TRBJ1-5
DNA: TGTGCCAGCAGTGAATTCCCGGGGCGGATCAATCAGCCCCAGCATTTT
CDR3: CASSEFPGRINQPQHF

V: TRBV12-3/TRBV12-4
D: -
size: many
J: TRBJ1-5
DNA: TGTGCCAGCAGTCCAACGGGGCGGGGCATAGGGGGCAATCAGCCCCAGCATTTT
CDR3: CASSPTGRGIGGNQPQHF

V: TRBV7-8
D: -
size: -
J: TRBJ2-5
DNA: TGTGCCAGCAGCTTAGCGCGCAGGCGAGAGACCCAGTACTTC
CDR3: CASSLARRRETQYF

V: TRBV11-2
D: -
size: many
J: TRBJ1-2
DNA: TGTGCCAGCAGCTCGAGGGGGGGGGCCGGCTACACCTTC
CDR3: CASSSRGGAGYTF

V: TRBV6-2/TRBV6-3
D: -
size: -
J: TRBJ2-7
DNA: TGTGCCAGCAGTTACTCGATTGGTGGGCAGGGCTACGAGCAGTACTTC
CDR3: CASSYSIGGQGYEQYF

V: TRBV4-1
D: -
size: many
J: TRBJ1-1
DNA: TGCGCCAGCAGCCCATGGGGGGGGGGAGTCACTGAAGCTTTCTTT
CDR3: CASSPWGGGVTEAFF

V: TRBV15
D: -
size: many
J: TRBJ1-3
DNA: TGTGCCACCAGCAAGAGGACGGCGGGGTATGGAAACACCATATATTTT
CDR3: CATSKRTAGYGNTIYF

V: TRBV7-2
D: TRBD1
size: few
J: TRBJ1-1
DNA: TGTGCCAGCAGCGCCTACAGGGGCGGGAACACTGAAGCTTTCTTT
CDR3: CASSAYRGGNTEAFF

V: TRBV10-3
D: -
size: -
J: TRBJ1-1
DNA: TGTGCCATCGGGGAGTTGTCGGAAGCTTTCTTT
CDR3: CAIGELSEAFF

V: TRBV10-3
D: -
size: -
J: TRBJ2-2
DNA: TGTGCCAGCAGGAAGGGCGGGACGGCCGGGGAGCTGTTTTTT
CDR3: CASRKGGTAGELFF

V: TRBV20-1
D: -
size: many
J: TRBJ1-5
DNA: TGCAGTGCTAGAGATCGTGGGAGCAGGGGCGGACAGCCCCAGCATTTT
CDR3: CSARDRGSRGGQPQHF

V: TRBV25-1
D: -
size: -
J: TRBJ2-7
DNA: TGTGCCAGCCTGCACCGTCGGCAGGGACACGAGCAGTACTTC
CDR3: CASLHRRQGHEQYF

V: TRBV2
D: -
size: -
J: TRBJ2-5
DNA: TGTGCCCGCGGTACACAGGGGACTGGGGAGACCCAGTACTTC
CDR3: CARGTQGTGETQYF

V: TRBV7-9
D: -
size: -
J: TRBJ2-6
DNA: TGTGCCTGCAAAAACCTGGGTACCTCTGGGGCCAACGTCCTGACTTTC
CDR3: CACKNLGTSGANVLTF

V: TRBV7-2
D: -
size: -
J: TRBJ1-1
DNA: TGTGCCAGCACATTGACGAACACTGAAGCTTTCTTT
CDR3: CASTLTNTEAFF

V: TRBV7-6
D: -
size: -
J: TRBJ2-1
DNA: TGTGCCAGCAGCCCCGAGTATCATGAGCAGTTCTTC
CDR3: CASSPEYHEQFF

V: TRBV12-3/TRBV12-4
D: -
size: -
J: TRBJ2-7
DNA: TGTGCCAGCAGTCCGTTTTACTACGAGCAGTACTTC
CDR3: CASSPFYYEQYF

V: TRBV29-1
D: TRBD1
size: -
J: TRBJ1-2
DNA: TGCAGCGTTGAACCGGACAGGGATGGCTACACCTTC
CDR3: CSVEPDRDGYTF

V: TRBV7-3
D: -
size: many
J: TRBJ2-6
DNA: TGTGCCAGCAGCCCGGGAGTGGGTGGGGCCAACGTCCTGACTTTC
CDR3: CASSPGVGGANVLTF

V: TRBV19
D: -
size: -
J: TRBJ1-4
DNA: TGTGCCAGTAGTATCAGTATAGAAGACAGGATGAATGAAAAACTGTTTTTT
CDR3: CASSISIEDRMNEKLFF

V: TRBV24-1
D: -
size: many
J: TRBJ2-2
DNA: TGTGCCACCAGGCTAAAGAACACCGGGGAGCTGTTTTTT
CDR3: CATRLKNTGELFF

V: TRBV10-3
D: TRBD1
size: -
J: TRBJ2-6
DNA: TGTGCCATCAGTGAGTCGGGACAGTCAAACGTCCTGACTTTC
CDR3: CAISESGQSNVLTF

V: TRBV29-1
D: -
size: -
J: TRBJ2-6
DNA: TGCAGCGTAGGAGATGCTGGGGCCAACGTCCTGACTTTC
CDR3: CSVGDAGANVLTF

V: TRBV20-1
D: -
size: -
J: TRBJ2-7
DNA: TGCAGTGCTAGGGTACTAGGGGGATCCGGCGAGCAGTACTTC
CDR3: CSARVLGGSGEQYF

V: TRBV19
D: -
size: -
J: TRBJ2-2
DNA: TGTGCCAGTAGTCACCCCCTACGTAGCGGCACCGGGGAGCTGTTTTTT
CDR3: CASSHPLRSGTGELFF

V: TRBV16
D: -
size: -
J: TRBJ2-5
DNA: TGTGCCAGCAGCCAAGTCACAAAAGAGACCCAGTACTTC
CDR3: CASSQVTKETQYF

V: TRBV20-1
D: TRBD1
size: -
J: TRBJ2-5
DNA: TGCAGTGCTAGAGGAGGGGGCCAACAAGAGACCCAGTACTTC
CDR3: CSARGGGQQETQYF

V: TRBV7-8
D: -
size: many
J: TRBJ2-2
DNA: TGTGCCAGCAGCCGAAGCGCTAACACCGGGGAGCTGTTTTTT
CDR3: CASSRSANTGELFF

V: TRBV7-3
D: -
size: many
J: TRBJ1-1
DNA: TGTGCCAGCAGCCTGACAGGCACTGAAGCTTTCTTT
CDR3: CASSLTGTEAFF

V: TRBV2
D: -
size: -
J: TRBJ2-2
DNA: TGTGCCAGCAGAAGAGTGGACGGACAGCTCTCGAACACCGGGGAGCTGTTTTTT
CDR3: CASRRVDGQLSNTGELFF

V: TRBV10-3
D: -
size: few
J: TRBJ2-5
DNA: TGTGCCATCAGTGAGTCGAGGTCAGAAGAGACCCAGTACTTC
CDR3: CAISESRSEETQYF

V: TRBV7-9
D: TRBD1
size: many
J: TRBJ2-7
DNA: TGTGCCAGCAGCTCCCCCCGAACAGGGGGTACCTACGAGCAGTACTTC
CDR3: CASSSPRTGGTYEQYF

V: TRBV3-1
D: -
size: -
J: TRBJ2-5
DNA: TGTGCCAGCAGCCCAGGGATCTGGGAGACCCAGTACTTC
CDR3: CASSPGIWETQYF

V: TRBV20-1
D: -
size: -
J: TRBJ1-1
DNA: TGCAGTGCTAAGAAGGGCACGACTGAAGCTTTCTTT
CDR3: CSAKKGTTEAFF

V: TRBV10-3
D: -
size: once
J: TRBJ1-3
DNA: TGTGCCATCACAGTGACTGGACGGCCATCTGGAAACACCATATATTTT
CDR3: CAITVTGRPSGNTIYF

V: TRBV10-3
D: TRBD1
size: many
J: TRBJ1-2
DNA: TGTGCCATCAACCCACAGGGGAACTATGGCTACACCTTC
CDR3: CAINPQGNYGYTF

V: TRBV5-1
D: TRBD1
size: -
J: TRBJ1-6
DNA: TGCGCCAGCAGAGTTGGACAGGGCCATTCACCCCTCCACTTT
CDR3: CASRVGQGHSPLHF

V: TRBV9
D: -
size: -
J: TRBJ2-6
DNA: TGTGCCAGCAGCCCCTCGACTGATCCCGCTGGGGCCAACGTCCTGACTTTC
CDR3: CASSPSTDPAGANVLTF

V: TRBV6-1
D: -
size: -
J: TRBJ1-1
DNA: TGTGCCAGCACCCGGGACACCATCGAAGCTTTCTTT
CDR3: CASTRDTIEAFF

V: TRBV10-2
D: TRBD1
size: -
J: TRBJ2-7
DNA: TGCGCCAGCAGTGACAGACAGGGTCGCGACGAGCAGTACTTC
CDR3: CASSDRQGRDEQYF

V: TRBV7-9
D: -
size: -
J: TRBJ2-2
DNA: TGTGCCAGCAGCCAAGATCGGGGTAGCTCCACCGGGGAGCTGTTTTTT
CDR3: CASSQDRGSSTGELFF

V: TRBV19
D: TRBD2
size: once
J: TRBJ2-7
DNA: TGTGCCAGTAGTAGCCACCGGACTAGCGGGGGGGCCCACGAGCAGTACTTC
CDR3: CASSSHRTSGGAHEQYF

V: TRBV24-1
D: TRBD1
size: -
J: TRBJ1-2
DNA: TGTGCCACCAGCCGGGACAGCAACTATGGCTACACCTTC
CDR3: CATSRDSNYGYTF

V: TRBV7-9
D: TRBD1
size: many
J: TRBJ1-2
DNA: TGTGCCAGCAGCCGGGACAGGGGGCCCGGTGGCTACACCTTC
CDR3: CASSRDRGPGGYTF

V: TRBV5-1
D: -
size: -
J: TRBJ2-5
DNA: TGCGCCAGCAGCTCCTACACGGAGGAGACCCAGTACTTC
CDR3: CASSSYTEETQYF